This T cell receptor beta chain is from a study of response to subunit inactivated influenza vaccine. Notes on this clonotype: The antigen is undetermined.

V was clipped by 1 base and J by 3 bases, with 7 bases between them. This CDR3 region has 14 residues. Germline CDR1 and CDR2: LGHNA and YNFKEQ. MiXCR, applied by TCRdb to the RT-PCR reads, yields one record per CDR3 protein. The sample lists more than 700,000 distinct CDR3 sequences; 21% were seen once. Study-wide findings and caveats: Researchers suggested that each seasonal influenza vaccination recruits few new T cells.

The material sequenced was PBMCs from blood, taken roughly 5 days after vaccination. The V call is TRBV4-2, the J call TRBJ1-5, with D uncertain. The receptor's source is a man aged 45-65 years who received an inactivated influenza vaccine. CDR3 in amino acids: CASSQGVTNQPQHF. As DNA, the CDR3 is TGTGCCAGCAGCCAAGGGGTCACCAATCAGCCCCAGCATTTT.